The entry that follows covers one TCR beta chain sequence. Its target is not known. Method: immunoSEQ multiplex PCR; TCRdb's copy keeps in-frame clones and lacks some. The sample has approximately 58,000 clones; just under 80% are singletons. The data were taken from a study of OX40 agonist ivuxolimab in advanced cancers. Overall study results and limits: The investigators did not determine what antigen specificity the expanded peripheral T cells had.

Deletions cut 8 bases from V and 4 bases from J, with 9 bases between. This CDR3 has 12 residues. In germline, CDR1 is LNHDA, CDR2 SQIVND (reference sequence). The chain is built from TRBV19 and TRBJ1-5; D gene ambiguous. The clonotype originates from an adult with an advanced solid tumor such as melanoma, head and neck, liver or kidney cancer. The sample consisted of CD4+ or CD8+ T cells sorted from blood, taken in a trial of the OX40 agonist ivuxolimab. The CDR3 DNA reads TGTGCCAGTTTGATGGGGAATCAGCCCCAGCATTTT. Translating it yields CASLMGNQPQHF.